The T cell receptor (beta chain) described here comes from a study of blood T cell repertoires in COVID-19 (dated by TCRdb to the early 2020s). Background on the whole study: Samples covering the acute and convalescent phases of COVID-19 were provided by collaborators in the United States, Italy and Spain. The material from the prospective study consisted of cDNA or gDNA derived from T cells, B-cell-depleted T cells, or PBMCs. The dataset comprised deeply sampled blood TCRbeta repertoires from subjects exposed to, actively infected with, or recovered from COVID-19. A freely available public database, intended as a resource for researchers studying the immune response to SARS-CoV-2, is where the repertoires were released. The samples were drawn from two sources: the first 160 participants of the ongoing ImmuneRACE study, and 1,000 to 1,500 subjects contributed by 6 global collaborators. A de-identified subject ID, COVID-19 status, age in years and sex were almost always included in the sample metadata. Where available, HLA class I and class II types were obtained from metadata supplied by the sample provider rather than from assay-based typing. Paper-wide results and their limitations: Clinical and demographic metadata were provided uncurated, with the amount varying by source and participant.

CDR3 length: 13 amino acids, cysteine to phenylalanine. The entry retains the CDR3 DNA only, 39 bases that are in frame from base 1. Trimming takes 2 bases from V and 7 bases from J, and the germline ends sit 11 bases apart. Per the germline V gene, SGHAT is the CDR1 and FQNNGV is the CDR2. Enrolling through a virtual design, the prospective study's participants ranged in age from about 18 to 89 years and lived across 24 United States geographic areas. In the prospective study, participants were assigned to cohorts based on the clinical history participants reported in a screening survey and a study questionnaire. For ImmuneRACE Cohort 3, a participant was defined as recovered based on two consecutive negative NP/OP PCR tests, clearance by a healthcare professional, or resolution of symptoms. In the prospective study, mobile phlebotomists collected whole blood, serum and a nasopharyngeal or oropharyngeal swab from each participant. Additional blood draws and questionnaires over an approximately 2-month period could optionally be provided by prospective study participants. Before DNA extraction, blood samples from the prospective study were shipped at room temperature or frozen.

The immunoSEQ Assay, a bias-controlled multiplex PCR, was used to amplify TCRbeta CDR3 regions from genomic DNA. The paper's processing steps were these. The number of nucleated cells in each sample was estimated from the amplification of reference gene primers within the assay. Sequence reads were collapsed and filtered to measure the absolute abundance of every unique TCRbeta CDR3 rearrangement. For each sample, productive Simpson clonality was calculated by taking the square root of Simpson's diversity index across productive rearrangements. TCRdb carries this immuneACCESS record with in-frame sequences only. Its versions omit some clonotypes, under half of them owing to an unresolved V gene in the studies checked, with the rest unexplained. V and J calls and clone size follow that table, whereas D and trimming were derived from the DNA. The sample contains some 250,000 clones, 75% to 90% of them found a single time. Roughly 8.3% of the sample goes to the ten largest clones.

With regard to this clone: Its antigen remains unidentified. No much larger clone is present one base from it, and per-base qualities are unavailable.

This TCR was sampled from a man aged 40-49 years who had recovered from COVID-19. What was sequenced was PBMCs or T cells enriched from blood (not recorded which). The rearrangement combines TRBV11-2 with TRBJ1-2; confidence is insufficient to name the D gene. The DNA is TGTGCCAGCAGCTTATCGGCGGGGTTTGGCTACACCTTC. This gives the protein CASSLSAGFGYTF.